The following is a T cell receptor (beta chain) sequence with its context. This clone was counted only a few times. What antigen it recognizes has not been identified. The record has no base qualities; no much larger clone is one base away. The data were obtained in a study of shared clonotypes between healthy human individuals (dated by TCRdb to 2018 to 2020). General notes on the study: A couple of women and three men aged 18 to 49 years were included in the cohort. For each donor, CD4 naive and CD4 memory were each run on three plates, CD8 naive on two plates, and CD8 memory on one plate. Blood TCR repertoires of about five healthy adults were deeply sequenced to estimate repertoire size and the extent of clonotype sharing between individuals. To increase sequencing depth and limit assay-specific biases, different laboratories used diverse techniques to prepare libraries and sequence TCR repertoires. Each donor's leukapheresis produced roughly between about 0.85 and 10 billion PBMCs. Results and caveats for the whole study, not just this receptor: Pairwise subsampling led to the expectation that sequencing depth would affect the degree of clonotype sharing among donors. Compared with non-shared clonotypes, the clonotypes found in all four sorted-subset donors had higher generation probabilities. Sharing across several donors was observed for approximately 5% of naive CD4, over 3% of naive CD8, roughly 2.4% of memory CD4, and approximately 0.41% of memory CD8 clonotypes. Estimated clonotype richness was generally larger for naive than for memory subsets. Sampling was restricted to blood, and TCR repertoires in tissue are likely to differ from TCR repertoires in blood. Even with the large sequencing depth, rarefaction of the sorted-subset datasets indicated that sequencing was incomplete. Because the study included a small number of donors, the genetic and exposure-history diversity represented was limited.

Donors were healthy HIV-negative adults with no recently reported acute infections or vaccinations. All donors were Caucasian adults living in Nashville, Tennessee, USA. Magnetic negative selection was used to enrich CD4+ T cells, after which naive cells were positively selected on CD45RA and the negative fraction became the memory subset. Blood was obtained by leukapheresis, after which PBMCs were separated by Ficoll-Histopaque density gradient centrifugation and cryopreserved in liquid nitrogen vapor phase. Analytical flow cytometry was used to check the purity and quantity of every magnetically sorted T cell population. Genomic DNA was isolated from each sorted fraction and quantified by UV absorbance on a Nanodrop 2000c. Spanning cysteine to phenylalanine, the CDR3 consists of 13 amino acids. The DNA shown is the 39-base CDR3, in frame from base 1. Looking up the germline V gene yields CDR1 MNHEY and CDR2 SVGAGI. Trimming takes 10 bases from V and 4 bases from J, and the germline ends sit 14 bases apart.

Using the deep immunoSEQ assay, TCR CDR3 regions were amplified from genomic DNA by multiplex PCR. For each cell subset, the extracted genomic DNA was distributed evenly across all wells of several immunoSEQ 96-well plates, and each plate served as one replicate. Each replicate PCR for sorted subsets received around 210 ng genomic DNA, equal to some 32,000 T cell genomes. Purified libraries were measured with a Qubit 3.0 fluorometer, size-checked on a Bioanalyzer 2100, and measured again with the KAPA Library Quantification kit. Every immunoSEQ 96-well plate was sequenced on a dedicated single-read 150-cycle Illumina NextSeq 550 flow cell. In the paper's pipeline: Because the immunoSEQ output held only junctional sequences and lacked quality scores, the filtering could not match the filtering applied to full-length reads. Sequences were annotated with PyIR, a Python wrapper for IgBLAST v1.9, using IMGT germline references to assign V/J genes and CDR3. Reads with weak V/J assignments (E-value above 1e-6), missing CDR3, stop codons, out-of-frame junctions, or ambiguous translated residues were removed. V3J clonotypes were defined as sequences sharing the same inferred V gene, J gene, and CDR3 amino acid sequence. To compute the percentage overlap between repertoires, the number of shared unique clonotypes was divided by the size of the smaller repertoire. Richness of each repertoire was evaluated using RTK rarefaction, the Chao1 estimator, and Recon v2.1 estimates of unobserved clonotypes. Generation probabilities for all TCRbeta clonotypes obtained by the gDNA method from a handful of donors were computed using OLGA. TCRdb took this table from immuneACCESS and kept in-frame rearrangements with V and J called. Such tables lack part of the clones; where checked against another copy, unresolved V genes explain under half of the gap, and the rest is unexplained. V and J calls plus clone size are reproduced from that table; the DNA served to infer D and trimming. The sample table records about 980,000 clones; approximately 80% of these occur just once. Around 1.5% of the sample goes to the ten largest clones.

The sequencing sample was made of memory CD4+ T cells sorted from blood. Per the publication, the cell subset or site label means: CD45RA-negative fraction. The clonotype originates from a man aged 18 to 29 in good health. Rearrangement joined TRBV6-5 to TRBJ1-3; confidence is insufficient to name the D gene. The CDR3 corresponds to CATGLPHGNTIYF. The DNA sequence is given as TGTGCCACGGGCCTTCCTCACGGAAACACCATATATTTT.